These 9 T cell receptor beta chains share one sample of origin, sequenced in a study of cytomegalovirus exposure and HLA in healthy donors. This PCR relied on a set of 60 Vbeta primers and 13 Jbeta primers. Clones were sequenced by immunoSEQ multiplex PCR, and TCRdb holds only the in-frame ones, with some missing. The profile shows about 160,000 clones, 70% to 85% of them singletons. The sequenced sample consisted of PBMCs. These receptor sequences come from a man in his thirties or forties in good health and CMV-seropositive.

This sequence joins TRBV30 and TRBJ2-7, with a weak D call TRBD2 (6 bases). This CDR3 is 14 amino acids long. The germline gives CDR1 GTSNPN, CDR2 SVGIG (reference sequence). Trimming removed 0 bases from V and 3 bases from J, with 12 bases in between. The CDR3 DNA sequence: TGTGCCTGGAGTGTAGGAGGGGACCACTACGAGCAGTACTTC. Translating it yields CAWSVGGDHYEQYF.

The chain links TRBV9 to TRBJ1-2; D is unclear. The germline gives CDR1 SGDLS, CDR2 YYNGEE. The CDR3 totals 16 residues. V dropped 0 bases and J dropped 2 bases, with 14 bases sitting between them. This CDR3 reads CASSVAPLEANYGYTF. CDR3 in DNA: TGTGCCAGCAGCGTAGCCCCTCTAGAGGCCAACTATGGCTACACCTTC.

The chain has TRBV19 and TRBJ2-7; a weak D match, TRBD1 (7 bases). The CDR3 totals 15 residues. The germline V gene has CDR1 LNHDA and CDR2 SQIVND (reference sequence). V lost 3 bases to trimming and J lost 3 bases, with 15 bases between them. Written as DNA, the CDR3 is TGTGCCAGTAGTATCCGCGCAGGGGGACTCTACGAGCAGTACTTC. The encoded protein is CASSIRAGGLYEQYF.

The V call is TRBV5-1, the J call TRBJ2-7; 7 bases align to TRBD1. The CDR3 loop spans 14 amino acids. With V trimmed by 3 bases and J by 5 bases, 8 bases remained unmatched. In germline, CDR1 is SGHRS, CDR2 YFSETQ. The CDR3 DNA reads as TGCGCCAGCAGCTCCCAGGGGGTGAGGGACGAGCAGTACTTC. The encoded protein is CASSSQGVRDEQYF.

V gene TRBV6-5 combines with J gene TRBJ2-4, with 7 bases lining up with TRBD2. V lost 5 bases, J lost 11 bases, and 3 bases stayed unmatched. This CDR3 contains 11 residues. From germline, CDR1 is MNHEY and CDR2 SVGAGI. CDR3 sequence (DNA): TGTGCCAGCAGTAACGGACTAGTTCAGTACTTC. Translated: CASSNGLVQYF.

The chain couples TRBV29-1 to TRBJ2-1, with D unclear. This CDR3 comprises 14 residues. Per germline, CDR1 SQVTM and CDR2 ANQGSEA. Trimming cost V 5 bases and J 0 bases, with 11 bases left between them. The CDR3 region has the DNA TGCAGCGTTTATCGGGTTAGCTCCTACAATGAGCAGTTCTTC. The encoded protein is CSVYRVSSYNEQFF.

The gene calls are TRBV9 and TRBJ1-2; 8 bases are a match to TRBD1. CDR3 length: 13 residues. Germline V CDR1 and CDR2: SGDLS, YYNGEE. V lost 3 bases and J lost 4; bases outside the gene matches: 2. DNA for the CDR3: TGTGCCAGCAGCGCTACAGGGGGCTATGGCTACACCTTC. Translated: CASSATGGYGYTF.

The chain carries TRBV11-1 and TRBJ2-5; D is unclear. The CDR3 sequence is 12 residues long. V was shortened by 4 bases and J by 2 bases, with 5 bases between the two germline ends. Germline V gene data show CDR1 as SGHAT and CDR2 as FQDESV (reference sequence). The CDR3 region has the DNA TGTGCCAGCAGCTCCACTCAAGAGACCCAGTACTTC. Protein: CASSSTQETQYF. The full variable domain, its missing parts supplied by reference TRBV11-1 and TRBJ2-5, is EAEVAQSPRYKITEKSQAVAFWCDPISGHATLYWYRQILGQGPELLVQFQDESVVDDSQLPKDRFSAERLKGVDSTLKIQPAELGDSAMYLCASSSTQETQYFGPGTRLLVL.

The chain is built from TRBV6-4 and TRBJ1-2; D not certain. The CDR3 has 12 residues. The germline V and J ends were trimmed by 6 bases and 2 bases, with 7 bases remaining between them. Germline V gene data show CDR1 as MRHNA and CDR2 as SNTAGT. The CDR3: CASSAGNYGYTF. The CDR3 DNA follows: TGTGCCAGCAGCGCAGGCAACTATGGCTACACCTTC.